The T cell receptor beta chain described here comes from a study of Graves' ophthalmopathy and Graves' hyperthyroidism. Study-wide background: Researchers obtained peripheral blood at initial diagnosis, before any treatment had begun. Regarding the study as a whole: Among expanded thyroid clonotypes above 0.001 frequency, most also occurred in blood. Sensitivity reached around 67% and specificity 72.22% when the model predicted ophthalmopathy progression.

Germline V gene sequence: CDR1 KGHSH, CDR2 LQKENI. V shed 2 bases and J shed 1 base, with 11 bases lying between them. The CDR3 has 15 residues. Beta-chain TCR CDR3 regions were amplified from RNA transcripts. First-round RT-PCR used HTBI primers; second-round multiplex PCR followed. MiXCR, run by TCRdb on the multiplex PCR reads, gives a single entry per CDR3 protein. The data contain roughly 400,000 distinct CDR3 sequences, about a sixth of them singletons. At least ten counts were recorded for this clonotype. The antigen is undetermined. The source of the PBMCs was 8.5 to 10 ml of fresh peripheral blood.

Specimen: peripheral blood. The rearrangement links TRBV18 to TRBJ1-1; D may be TRBD1 (6 bases). This receptor was identified in an adult woman with stable Graves' hyperthyroidism. This chain's CDR3 is CASSPNTGKNTEAFF. The CDR3 DNA reads TGTGCCAGCTCACCAAATACAGGGAAGAACACTGAAGCTTTCTTT.